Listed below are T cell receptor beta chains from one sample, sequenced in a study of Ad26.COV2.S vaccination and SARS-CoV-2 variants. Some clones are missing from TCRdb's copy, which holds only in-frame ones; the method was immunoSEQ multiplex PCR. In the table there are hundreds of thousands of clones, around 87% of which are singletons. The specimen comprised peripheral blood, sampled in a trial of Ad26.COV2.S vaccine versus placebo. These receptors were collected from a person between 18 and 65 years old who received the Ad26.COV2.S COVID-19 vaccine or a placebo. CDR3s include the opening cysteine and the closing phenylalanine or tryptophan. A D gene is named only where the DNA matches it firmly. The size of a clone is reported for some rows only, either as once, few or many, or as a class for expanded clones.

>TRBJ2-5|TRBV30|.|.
CAWSVEDGETQYF
TGTGCCTGGAGTGTTGAGGATGGGGAGACCCAGTACTTC
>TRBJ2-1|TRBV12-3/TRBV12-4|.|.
CASSFIDREQFF
TGTGCCAGCAGTTTTATCGACAGAGAGCAGTTCTTC
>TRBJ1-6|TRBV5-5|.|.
CASSLGVSDNSPLHF
TGTGCCAGCAGCTTGGGGGTTTCAGATAATTCACCCCTCCACTTT
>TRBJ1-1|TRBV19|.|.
CASSIQNTEAFF
TGTGCCAGTAGTATTCAGAACACTGAAGCTTTCTTT
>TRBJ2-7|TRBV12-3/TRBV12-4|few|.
CASSFGVRKYF
TGTGCCAGCAGTTTTGGGGTCAGGAAGTACTTC
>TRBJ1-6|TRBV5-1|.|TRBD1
CASSSSGGDLSPLHF
TGCGCCAGCAGCTCTTCAGGGGGCGACCTTTCACCCCTCCACTTT
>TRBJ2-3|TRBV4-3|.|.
CASSPRGGGTDTQYF
TGCGCCAGCAGCCCCCGAGGGGGAGGGACAGATACGCAGTATTTT
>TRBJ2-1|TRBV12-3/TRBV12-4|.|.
CASSSYDGSKFF
TGTGCCAGCAGTTCTTATGACGGGAGTAAGTTCTTC
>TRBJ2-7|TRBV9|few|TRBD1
CASSVSGGLGEQYF
TGTGCCAGCAGCGTATCAGGGGGCTTGGGGGAGCAGTACTTC
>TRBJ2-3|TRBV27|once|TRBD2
CASSLSAGGRDTQYF
TGTGCCAGCAGTCTCTCGGCGGGGGGAAGAGATACGCAGTATTTT
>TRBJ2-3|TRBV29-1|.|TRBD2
CSVEGYSGRPDTQYF
TGCAGCGTTGAAGGTTATAGCGGGAGGCCAGATACGCAGTATTTT
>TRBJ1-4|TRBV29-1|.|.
CSVDTGVSNEKLFF
TGCAGCGTTGACACCGGGGTGTCTAATGAAAAACTGTTTTTT
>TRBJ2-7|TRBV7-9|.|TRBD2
CASSSQLPSGGYYEQYF
TGTGCCAGCAGCTCCCAATTACCTAGCGGAGGGTACTACGAGCAGTACTTC
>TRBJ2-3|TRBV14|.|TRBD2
CASSQDWWRGSTDTQYF
TGTGCCAGCAGCCAAGATTGGTGGCGGGGGAGCACAGATACGCAGTATTTT
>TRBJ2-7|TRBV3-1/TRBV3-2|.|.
CASSSWGRDEQYF
TGTGCCAGCAGCAGCTGGGGGCGCGACGAGCAGTACTTC
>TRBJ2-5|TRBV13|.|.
CASSLRGGETQYF
TGTGCCAGCAGTCTAAGGGGGGGCGAGACCCAGTACTTC
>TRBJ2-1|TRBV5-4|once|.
CASGIYSVLDEQFF
TGTGCCAGCGGTATCTATTCGGTCCTCGATGAGCAGTTCTTC
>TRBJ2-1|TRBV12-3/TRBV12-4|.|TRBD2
CASSFSGGWQFF
TGTGCCAGCAGTTTTAGCGGGGGATGGCAGTTCTTC
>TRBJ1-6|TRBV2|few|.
CASRGRVGSPLHF
TGTGCCAGCAGAGGCAGGGTCGGCTCACCCCTCCACTTT
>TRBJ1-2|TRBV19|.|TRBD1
CARTGGMEDKTGYTF
TGTGCCAGAACAGGGGGCATGGAGGACAAAACTGGCTACACCTTC
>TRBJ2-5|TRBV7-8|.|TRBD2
CASSLEGGRETQYF
TGTGCCAGCAGCTTAGAGGGCGGGAGGGAGACCCAGTACTTC
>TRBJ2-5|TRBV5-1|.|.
CASSLAVETQYF
TGCGCCAGCAGCTTGGCCGTCGAGACCCAGTACTTC
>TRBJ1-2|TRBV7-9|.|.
CASSLAGSVNYGYTF
TGTGCCAGCAGCTTGGCAGGTTCCGTTAACTATGGCTACACCTTC